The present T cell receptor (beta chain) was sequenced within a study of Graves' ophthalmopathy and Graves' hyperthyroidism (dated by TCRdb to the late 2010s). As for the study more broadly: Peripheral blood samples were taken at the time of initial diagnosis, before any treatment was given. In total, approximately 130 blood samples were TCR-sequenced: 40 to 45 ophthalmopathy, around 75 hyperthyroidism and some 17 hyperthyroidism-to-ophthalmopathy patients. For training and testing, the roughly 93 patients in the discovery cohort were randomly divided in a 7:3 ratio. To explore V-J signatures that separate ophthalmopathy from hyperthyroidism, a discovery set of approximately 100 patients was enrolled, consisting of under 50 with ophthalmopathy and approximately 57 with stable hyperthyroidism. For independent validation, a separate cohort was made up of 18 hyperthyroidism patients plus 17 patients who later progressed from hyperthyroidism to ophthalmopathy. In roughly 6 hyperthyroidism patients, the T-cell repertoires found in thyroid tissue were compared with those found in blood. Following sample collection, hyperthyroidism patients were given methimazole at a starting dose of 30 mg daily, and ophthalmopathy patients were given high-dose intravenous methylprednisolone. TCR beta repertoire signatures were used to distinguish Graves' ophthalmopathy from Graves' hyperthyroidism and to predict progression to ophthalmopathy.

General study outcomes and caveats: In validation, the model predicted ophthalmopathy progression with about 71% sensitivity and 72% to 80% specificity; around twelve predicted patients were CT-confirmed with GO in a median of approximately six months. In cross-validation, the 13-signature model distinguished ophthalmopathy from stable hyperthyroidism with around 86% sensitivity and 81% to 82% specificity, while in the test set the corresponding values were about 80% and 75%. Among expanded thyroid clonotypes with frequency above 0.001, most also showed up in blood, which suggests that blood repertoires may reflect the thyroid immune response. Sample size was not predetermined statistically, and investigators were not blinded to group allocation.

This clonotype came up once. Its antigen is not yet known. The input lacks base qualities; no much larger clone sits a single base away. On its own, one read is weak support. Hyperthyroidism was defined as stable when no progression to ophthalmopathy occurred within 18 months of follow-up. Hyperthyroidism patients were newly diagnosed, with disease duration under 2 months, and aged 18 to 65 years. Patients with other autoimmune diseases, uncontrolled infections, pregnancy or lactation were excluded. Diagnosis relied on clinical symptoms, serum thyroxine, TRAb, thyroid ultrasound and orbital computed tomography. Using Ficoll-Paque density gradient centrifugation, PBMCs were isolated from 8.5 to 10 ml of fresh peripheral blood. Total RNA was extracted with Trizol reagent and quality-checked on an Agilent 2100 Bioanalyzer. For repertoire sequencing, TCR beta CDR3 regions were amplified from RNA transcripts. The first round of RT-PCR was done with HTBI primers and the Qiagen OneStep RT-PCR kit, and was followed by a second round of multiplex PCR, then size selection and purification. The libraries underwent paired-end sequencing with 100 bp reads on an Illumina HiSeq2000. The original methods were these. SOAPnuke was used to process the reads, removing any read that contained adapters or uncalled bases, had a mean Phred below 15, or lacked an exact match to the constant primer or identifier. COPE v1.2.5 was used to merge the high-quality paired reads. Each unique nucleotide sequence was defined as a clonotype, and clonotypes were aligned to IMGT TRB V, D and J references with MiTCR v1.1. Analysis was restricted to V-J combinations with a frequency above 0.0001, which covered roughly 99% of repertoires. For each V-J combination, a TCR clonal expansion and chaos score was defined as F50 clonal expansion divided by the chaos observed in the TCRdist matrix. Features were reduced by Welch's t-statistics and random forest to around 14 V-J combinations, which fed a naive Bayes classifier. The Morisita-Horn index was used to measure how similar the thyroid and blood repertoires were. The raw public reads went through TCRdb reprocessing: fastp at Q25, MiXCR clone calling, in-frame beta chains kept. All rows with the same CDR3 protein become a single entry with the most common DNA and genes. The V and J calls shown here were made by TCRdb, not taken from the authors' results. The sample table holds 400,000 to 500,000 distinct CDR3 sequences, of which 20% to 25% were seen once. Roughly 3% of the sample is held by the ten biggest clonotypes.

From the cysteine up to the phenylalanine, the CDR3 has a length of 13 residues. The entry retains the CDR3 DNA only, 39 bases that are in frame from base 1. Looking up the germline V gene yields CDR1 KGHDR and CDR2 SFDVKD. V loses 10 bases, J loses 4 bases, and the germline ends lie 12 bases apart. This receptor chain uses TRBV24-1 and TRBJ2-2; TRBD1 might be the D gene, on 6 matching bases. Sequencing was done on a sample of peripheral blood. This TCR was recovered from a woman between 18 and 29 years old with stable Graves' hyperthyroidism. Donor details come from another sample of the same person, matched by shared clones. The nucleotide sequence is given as TGTGCCACGAGGGCAGGGGCCACCGGGGAGCTGTTTTTT. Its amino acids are CATRAGATGELFF.